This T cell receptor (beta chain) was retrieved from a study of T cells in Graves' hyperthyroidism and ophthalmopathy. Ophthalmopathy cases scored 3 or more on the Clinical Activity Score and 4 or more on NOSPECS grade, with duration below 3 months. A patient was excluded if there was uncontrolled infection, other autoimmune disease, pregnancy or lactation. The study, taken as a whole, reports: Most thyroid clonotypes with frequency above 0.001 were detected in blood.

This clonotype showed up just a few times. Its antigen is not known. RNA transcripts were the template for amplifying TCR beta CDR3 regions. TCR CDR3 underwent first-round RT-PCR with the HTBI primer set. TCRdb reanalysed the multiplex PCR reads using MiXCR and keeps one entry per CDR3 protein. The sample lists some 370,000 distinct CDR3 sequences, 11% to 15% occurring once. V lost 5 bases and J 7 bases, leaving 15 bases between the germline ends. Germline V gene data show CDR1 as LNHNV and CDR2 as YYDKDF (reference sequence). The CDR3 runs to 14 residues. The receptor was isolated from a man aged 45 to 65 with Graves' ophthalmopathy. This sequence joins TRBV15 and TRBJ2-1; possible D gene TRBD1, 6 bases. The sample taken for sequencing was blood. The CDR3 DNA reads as TGTGCCACCAGCCCGAAGGGGGTCGTAAATGAGCAGTTCTTC. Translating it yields CATSPKGVVNEQFF.